Sequencing of this TCR beta chain was carried out in a study of blood T cell repertoires in COVID-19. As for the study in general: PBMCs, B-cell-depleted T cells, or T cells provided the cDNA or gDNA that made up the material.

This CDR3 is built from 13 residues. The germline CDR1 and CDR2 sequences are SGHTA and FQGNSA. Trimming left V 1 base short and J 0 bases short, with 3 bases between. The repertoire was sequenced with immunoSEQ multiplex PCR; TCRdb's copy has only in-frame clones and lacks some. The top ten clones hold around 1.3% of a sample with about 360,000 clones, around 87% of them seen once. Donors in Cohort 3 who had recovered were those with two negative PCRs, healthcare professional clearance, or resolution of their symptoms. The receptor comes from a man between 25 and 39 years old who had recovered from COVID-19. Material: PBMCs or T cells enriched from blood (not recorded which). The chain employs TRBV7-2 and TRBJ1-2; D not certain. CDR3 region: CASSLGPNYGYTF. In nucleotides, the CDR3 is TGTGCCAGCAGCTTAGGGCCTAACTATGGCTACACCTTC. Combining the CDR3 with reference TRBV7-2 and TRBJ1-2 gives the whole variable domain GAGVSQSPSNKVTEKGKDVELRCDPISGHTALYWYRQSLGQGLEFLIYFQGNSAPDKSGLPSDRFSAERTGGSVSTLTIQRTQQEDSAVYLCASSLGPNYGYTFGSGTRLTVV.